This TCR beta chain was observed in a study of cytomegalovirus exposure and HLA in healthy donors. In the study overall: A data release that came early held approximately 85 million unique TCRs from HLA-typed donors.

13 Jbeta primers and 60 Vbeta primers were used for the PCR. Some clones are missing from TCRdb's copy, which holds only in-frame ones; the method was immunoSEQ multiplex PCR. The table shows 250,000 to 350,000 clones, with roughly 90% occurring only once. This clone was seen only once. The antigen is unknown. The CDR3 is made up of 14 amino acids. The V end lost 3 bases, the J end lost 4 bases, and 10 bases lay between the germline ends. Germline assignment: CDR1 SGHKS and CDR2 YYEKEE (reference sequence). Study observations and caveats: The study designated fewer than 200 TCR beta chains cytomegalovirus-associated. In a later analysis, several top co-occurrence clusters appeared linked to parvovirus B19, influenza, CMV and Epstein-Barr virus.

The chain links TRBV5-5 to TRBJ1-4; D remains unclear. The TCR originated in a woman younger than 35 in good health and CMV-seronegative. Input material: PBMCs. This CDR3 is CASSSRRYNEKLFF. The CDR3 DNA is TGTGCCAGCAGCTCGCGGCGGTATAATGAAAAACTGTTTTTT.